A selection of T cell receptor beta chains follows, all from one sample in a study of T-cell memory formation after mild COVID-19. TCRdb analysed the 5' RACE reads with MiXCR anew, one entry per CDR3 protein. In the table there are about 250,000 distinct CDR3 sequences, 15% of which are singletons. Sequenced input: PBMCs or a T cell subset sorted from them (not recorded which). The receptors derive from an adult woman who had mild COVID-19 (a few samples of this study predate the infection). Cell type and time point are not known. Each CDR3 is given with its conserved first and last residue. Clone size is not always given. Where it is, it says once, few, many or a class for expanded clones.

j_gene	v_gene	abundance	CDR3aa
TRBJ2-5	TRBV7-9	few	CASSLASDPGKETQYF
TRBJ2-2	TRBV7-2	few	CASSLAYFSGPNTGELFF
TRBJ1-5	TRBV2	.	CASRLNSDSNQPQHF
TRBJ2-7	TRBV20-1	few	CSAEPRLASEQYF
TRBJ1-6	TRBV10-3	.	CAISDSENSPLHF
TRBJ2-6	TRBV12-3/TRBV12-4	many	CASSQGAGANVLTF
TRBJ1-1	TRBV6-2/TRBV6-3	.	CASSQPRQGIGEAFF
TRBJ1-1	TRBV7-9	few	CASSPWDRAEAFF
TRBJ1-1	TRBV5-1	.	CASSVWDGRNTEAFF
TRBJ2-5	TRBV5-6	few	CASSLELRGVGETQYF
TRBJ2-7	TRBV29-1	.	CSVGKQGPYEQYF
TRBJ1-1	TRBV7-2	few	CASSWTGREWAFF
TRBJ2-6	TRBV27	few	CASSKGARGANVLTF
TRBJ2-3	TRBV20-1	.	CSARGWISTDTQYF
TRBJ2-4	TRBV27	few	CASSPDGAGGNPLAKNIQYF
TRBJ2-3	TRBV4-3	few	CASSRDLLTQYF
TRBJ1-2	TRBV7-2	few	CASSLGGRYGYTF
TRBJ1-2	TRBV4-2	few	CASSQGSGGDYGYTF
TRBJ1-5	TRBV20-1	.	CSARDDEGPQHF
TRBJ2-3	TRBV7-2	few	CASSSSPDTQYF
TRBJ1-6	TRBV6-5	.	CASSYFGTGGSSYNSPLHF
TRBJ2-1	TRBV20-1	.	CSAKDSRGYSYNEQFF
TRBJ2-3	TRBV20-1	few	CSARVPWPTVMGTDTQYF
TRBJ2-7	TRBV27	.	CASSFGTGRQYEQYF
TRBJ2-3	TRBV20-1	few	CSALLVGGNTDTQYF
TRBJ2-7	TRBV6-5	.	CASSYSGTGVSYEQYF
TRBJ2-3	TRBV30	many	CAWSLGQPTDTQYF
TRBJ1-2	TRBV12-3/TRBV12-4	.	CASFGRSNYGYTF
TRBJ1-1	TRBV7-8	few	CASSLFKGNTEAFF
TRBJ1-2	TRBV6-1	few	CASTVRKGALHGYTF
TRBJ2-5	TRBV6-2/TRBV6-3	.	CASSYGSGTSGAQETQYF
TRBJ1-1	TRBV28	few	CATKLHSTEAFF
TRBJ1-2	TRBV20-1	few	CSALDRESYGYTF
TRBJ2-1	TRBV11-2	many	CASSLVLLGVNEQFF
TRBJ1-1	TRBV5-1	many	CASSSTENTEAFF
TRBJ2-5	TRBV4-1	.	CASSQVGVAQETQYF
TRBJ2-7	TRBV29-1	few	CSVGGVGTYEQYF
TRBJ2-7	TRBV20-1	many	CSARGHGGEAYEQYF
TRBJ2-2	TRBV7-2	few	CASSLGTTTGELFF
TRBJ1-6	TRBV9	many	CASSPRTGHNSPLHF
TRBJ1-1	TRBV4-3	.	CASSQVRTVNTEAFF
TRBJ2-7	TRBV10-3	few	CAISGQEGPRQYF
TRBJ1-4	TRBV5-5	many	CASSFGEKLFF
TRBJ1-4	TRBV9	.	CASSRGEGGINEKLFF
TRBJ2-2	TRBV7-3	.	CASSDGTFGELFF
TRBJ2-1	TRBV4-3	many	CASSQEVSNEQFF
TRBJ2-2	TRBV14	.	CASSSALAEFANTGELFF
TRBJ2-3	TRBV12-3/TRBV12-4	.	CASSRSVSPTDTQYF
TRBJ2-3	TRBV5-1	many	CASSFSGGAADTQYF
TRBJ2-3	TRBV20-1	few	CSARIAGADTQYF
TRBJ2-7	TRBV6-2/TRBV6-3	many	CASSYSRFAYEQYF
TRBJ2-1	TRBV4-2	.	CASSQGPILQGSSMFF
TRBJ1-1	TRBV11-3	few	CASSQRQGGNTEAFF
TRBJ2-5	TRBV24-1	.	CATSNRDPRRETQYF
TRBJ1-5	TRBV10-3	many	CAIGQKNQPQHF
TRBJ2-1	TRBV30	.	CAWATGLQGAQFF
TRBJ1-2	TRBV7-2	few	CASSLPGGFYGYTF
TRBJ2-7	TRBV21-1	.	CASPLPQGPLGSYEQYF